The table lists the clone carrying this TCR beta chain with a count of one. What it recognizes is unknown. Assay used: immunoSEQ multiplex PCR; TCRdb lists only in-frame clones, some missing. The sample has some 120,000 clones, approximately 92% seen once. V dropped 0 bases and J dropped 0 bases, with 15 bases sitting between them. The V gene's germline CDR1 is SGHVS and CDR2 FQNEAQ. The CDR3 covers 18 residues. The data are from a study of T cell responses to AZD1222 COVID-19 vaccine. General study results and limits: Only five or six individuals given AZD1222 were seropositive at baseline. Two doses of AZD1222 preceded a rise in Spike-specific TCR breadth and depth. No day 14 peak samples; only post-peak repertoires were characterized. Clonal diversity was possibly underestimated; the donors were predominantly white British and more often female.

Sequences were derived from peripheral blood, sampled 28 days after the second dose of the MenACWY control vaccine. This clonotype was sampled from an adult who received the MenACWY meningococcal vaccine as a control. The V and J genes are TRBV7-8 and TRBJ2-1, with TRBD2 as a possible D gene (6 bases). The CDR3 loop is CASSLAQASVISYNEQFF. CDR3 nucleotide sequence: TGTGCCAGCAGCTTAGCGCAGGCTAGCGTAATCTCCTACAATGAGCAGTTCTTC.